This TCR beta chain was retrieved from a study of blood T cell repertoires in COVID-19. Overall study context: Samples taken during acute and convalescent COVID-19 were collected in the United States, Italy and Spain. PBMCs, B-cell-depleted T cells, or T cells were the source of the cDNA or gDNA that made up the material.

Repertoires were generated with immunoSEQ multiplex PCR, while TCRdb's copy carries only in-frame clones and drops some. The table records about 290,000 clones, around 86% of them present only once. The germline V gene has CDR1 MDHEN and CDR2 SYDVKM. There are 15 residues in the CDR3. Trimming took 5 bases from V and 5 from J; bases not matched to a gene: 7. Sequences were obtained from peripheral blood. This clonotype was obtained from a woman aged 25 to 39 with active or convalescent COVID-19. The V call is TRBV28, the J call TRBJ2-3, with 10 bases matching TRBD2. The CDR3 DNA sequence: TGTGCCAGCAGTACCAGCGGGGGGGCCGGAGATACGCAGTATTTT. Protein product: CASSTSGGAGDTQYF.